The rows below give T cell receptor beta chains drawn from one sample of a study of beta chain features in type 1 diabetes. The protocol was immunoSEQ multiplex PCR, while the TCRdb copy is restricted to in-frame clones and leaves out a portion. The table records some 300,000 clones, about 7.8% of them present only once. Sequences were obtained from central memory CD4+ T cells from blood. All receptors come from a woman younger than 30 in good health. CDR3s leave out the opening cysteine and the closing phenylalanine or tryptophan. The order of the fields is clone size, CDR3 length, J gene, V gene, CDR3 protein. A clone size is listed for some rows: how often the clone was seen (once, few, many), or a class if it is expanded.

size: few
length: 12
J: TRBJ1-6
V: TRBV6-5
CDR3: ASKVRQHNSPLH

size: NA
length: 13
J: TRBJ1-1
V: TRBV15
CDR3: ATSRAGTGGPEAF

size: NA
length: 14
J: TRBJ2-3
V: TRBV10-3
CDR3: AISDHREFSTDTQY

size: NA
length: 13
J: TRBJ2-3
V: TRBV5-1
CDR3: ASSLAVSYTDTQY

size: NA
length: 11
J: TRBJ1-1
V: TRBV7-2
CDR3: ASSQQPRTEAF

size: few
length: 10
J: TRBJ2-7
V: TRBV7-9
CDR3: ASSLGQEEQY

size: few
length: 13
J: TRBJ2-3
V: TRBV7-6
CDR3: ASSLQNRGTDTQY

size: many
length: 13
J: TRBJ1-2
V: TRBV4-2
CDR3: ASSQSQGSNYGYT

size: few
length: 12
J: TRBJ2-5
V: TRBV15
CDR3: ATSRDTHQETQY

size: NA
length: 14
J: TRBJ2-1
V: TRBV5-1
CDR3: ASSLALAGKYNEQF

size: NA
length: 14
J: TRBJ1-6
V: TRBV29-1
CDR3: SVQDGGGVSNSPLH

size: few
length: 13
J: TRBJ1-4
V: TRBV5-1
CDR3: ASSLGSTDGGKLF

size: few
length: 12
J: TRBJ2-3
V: TRBV28
CDR3: AHKPGGGTDTQY

size: NA
length: 12
J: TRBJ2-7
V: TRBV6-5
CDR3: ASRRAAGQYEQY

size: many
length: 11
J: TRBJ2-7
V: TRBV14
CDR3: ASSHGGGYEQY

size: NA
length: 14
J: TRBJ2-3
V: TRBV5-1
CDR3: ASSRSPAGGADTQY

size: NA
length: 11
J: TRBJ2-5
V: TRBV9
CDR3: ASSVWGRETQY

size: NA
length: 13
J: TRBJ2-4
V: TRBV11-1
CDR3: ASSRRQDSSNIQY

size: few
length: 10
J: TRBJ1-2
V: TRBV4-2
CDR3: ASSRSPVGYT

size: few
length: 14
J: TRBJ1-4
V: TRBV11-2
CDR3: ASSLDRTRGGEKLF

size: few
length: 12
J: TRBJ2-7
V: TRBV30
CDR3: AWSGGTSSYEQY

size: NA
length: 9
J: TRBJ2-7
V: TRBV12-5
CDR3: SSGSRYEQY

size: NA
length: 14
J: TRBJ1-5
V: TRBV6-1
CDR3: ASSEIVGHSNQPQH

size: few
length: 13
J: TRBJ2-1
V: TRBV11-2
CDR3: ASSTGTPLYNEQF

size: few
length: 14
J: TRBJ2-2
V: TRBV14
CDR3: ASSPVGGVTTGELF

size: few
length: 13
J: TRBJ1-1
V: TRBV2
CDR3: ASRDSTGRNTEAF

size: NA
length: 11
J: TRBJ2-4
V: TRBV6-6
CDR3: ASSVLAKNIQY

size: NA
length: 11
J: TRBJ1-1
V: TRBV6-1
CDR3: ASSETWNTEAF

size: NA
length: 13
J: TRBJ2-5
V: TRBV7-8
CDR3: ASSSVFVDGVTQY

size: NA
length: 13
J: TRBJ2-3
V: TRBV11-2
CDR3: ASSPSGVNTDTQY

size: NA
length: 12
J: TRBJ2-1
V: TRBV6-5
CDR3: ASSYQRGNDEQF

size: few
length: 12
J: TRBJ2-5
V: TRBV14
CDR3: ASSHLADQETQY

size: few
length: 12
J: TRBJ1-1
V: TRBV5-6
CDR3: ASSFEVLNTEAF

size: few
length: 12
J: TRBJ2-3
V: TRBV7-3
CDR3: ASSDLGPTDTQY

size: few
length: 14
J: TRBJ1-5
V: TRBV7-3
CDR3: ASSRDGYGRGQPQH

size: NA
length: 13
J: TRBJ2-5
V: TRBV7-7
CDR3: ASSSQRGSQETQY